Listed below are T cell receptor beta chains from one sample, sequenced in a study of blood T cell repertoires in COVID-19. TCRdb's table, derived via immunoSEQ multiplex PCR, lists solely in-frame clones and lacks some. In the table there are 90,000 to 130,000 clones, 70% to 90% of which are singletons. Sequenced: peripheral blood. All receptors come from a man aged 35-49 years with acute or convalescent COVID-19. CDR3s include the opening cysteine and the closing phenylalanine or tryptophan. D genes are given only for firm matches. Not every row has a clone size; where given, it reads once, few, many or a size class.

v_call	j_call	clone_size	d_call	cdr3_nt	cdr3_aa
TRBV6-5	TRBJ1-1	-	-	TGTGCCAGCCGGGGAGCCGCGAACACTGAAGCTTTCTTT	CASRGAANTEAFF
TRBV2	TRBJ1-2	-	-	TGTGCCAGCAGCGCAGCGGGGCGGGGCTATGGCTACACCTTC	CASSAAGRGYGYTF
TRBV7-9	TRBJ2-6	-	-	TGTGCCAGCAGCCTAATGAGTTTCTCTGGGGCCAACGTCCTGACTTTC	CASSLMSFSGANVLTF
TRBV7-8	TRBJ1-5	-	TRBD1	TGTGCCAGCAGCCAGGGGGACAGGGAACATCAGCCCCAGCATTTT	CASSQGDREHQPQHF
TRBV6-5	TRBJ2-7	-	TRBD2	TGTGCCAGCAGTTACTCGCCCGGGGGGATGGAGCAGTACTTC	CASSYSPGGMEQYF
TRBV5-4	TRBJ2-7	-	-	TGTGCCAGCAGCTTTACCTTGGACAGCGCCCTTTCAAGCGAGCAGTACTTC	CASSFTLDSALSSEQYF
TRBV5-1	TRBJ2-3	-	TRBD2	TGCGCCAGCAGCTTGGGACTAGCGGGAGGGTCAGATACGCAGTATTTT	CASSLGLAGGSDTQYF
TRBV14	TRBJ2-7	-	TRBD2	TGTGCCAGCAGCCTCTCCGGGGCTAGCGGACGCTACGAGCAGTACTTC	CASSLSGASGRYEQYF
TRBV6-5	TRBJ2-7	-	TRBD2	TGTGCCAGCAGAGAGGGACTAGCGGCCTCCTACGAGCAGTACTTC	CASREGLAASYEQYF
TRBV6-1	TRBJ2-5	-	TRBD1	TGTGCCAGCAGTGAACGGGGAGTAGGGGGCGGGGAGACCCAGTACTTC	CASSERGVGGGETQYF
TRBV4-3	TRBJ1-6	-	TRBD1	TGCGCCAGCAGCCAAGATCTAGGGACAGGGGAGTCACCCCTCCACTTT	CASSQDLGTGESPLHF
TRBV11-1	TRBJ2-7	-	-	TGTGCCAGCAGCTTCCCACCCGGCTACGAGCAGTACTTC	CASSFPPGYEQYF
TRBV4-2	TRBJ2-3	-	TRBD2	TGTGCCAGCACCCGGGGGTCCGCTAGCGGGAAACCCCCAGATACGCAGTATTTT	CASTRGSASGKPPDTQYF
TRBV5-1	TRBJ1-1	few	-	TGCGCCAGCAGCTATAGAACGGGGAACACTGAAGCTTTCTTT	CASSYRTGNTEAFF
TRBV4-1	TRBJ2-3	-	-	TGCGCCAGCAGCCAAGAAGGGGCTTACGGTAGCGGAGGTGGTGGAAGTACGCAGTATTTT	CASSQEGAYGSGGGGSTQYF
TRBV5-1	TRBJ2-3	-	-	TGCGCCAGCAGAGATGGGACTGTACAGACAGATACGCAGTATTTT	CASRDGTVQTDTQYF
TRBV11-2	TRBJ1-6	-	TRBD1	TGTGCCAGCAGCTTAGGCAGGGGGTATTCACCCCTCCACTTT	CASSLGRGYSPLHF
TRBV3-1/TRBV3-2	TRBJ2-7	-	-	TGTGCCAGCAGCCAAGGCGGCGAGCAGTACTTC	CASSQGGEQYF
TRBV3-1/TRBV3-2	TRBJ1-5	once	TRBD1	TGTGCCAGCAGCTTGGACAGGGGGCATCATCAGCCCCAGCATTTT	CASSLDRGHHQPQHF